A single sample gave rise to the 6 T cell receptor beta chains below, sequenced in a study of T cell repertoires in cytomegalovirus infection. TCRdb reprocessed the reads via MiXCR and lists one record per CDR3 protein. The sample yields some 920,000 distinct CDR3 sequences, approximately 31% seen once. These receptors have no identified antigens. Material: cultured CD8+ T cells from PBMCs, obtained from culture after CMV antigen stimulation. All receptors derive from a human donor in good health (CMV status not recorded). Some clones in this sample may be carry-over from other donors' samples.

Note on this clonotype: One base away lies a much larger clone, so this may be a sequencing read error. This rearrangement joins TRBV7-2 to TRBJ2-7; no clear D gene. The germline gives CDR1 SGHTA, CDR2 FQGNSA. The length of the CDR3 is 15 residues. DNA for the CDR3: TGTGCCAGCACCCTTGGTAACACTTTGACCTACAAGCAGTACTTC. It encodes CASTLGNTLTYKQYF.

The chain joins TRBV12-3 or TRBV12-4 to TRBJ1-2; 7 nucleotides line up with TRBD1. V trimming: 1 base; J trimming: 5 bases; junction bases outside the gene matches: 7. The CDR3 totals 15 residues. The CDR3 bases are TGTGCCAGCAGTTTAGGTAGGGGACAGCTGTATGGCTACACCTTC. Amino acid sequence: CASSLGRGQLYGYTF.

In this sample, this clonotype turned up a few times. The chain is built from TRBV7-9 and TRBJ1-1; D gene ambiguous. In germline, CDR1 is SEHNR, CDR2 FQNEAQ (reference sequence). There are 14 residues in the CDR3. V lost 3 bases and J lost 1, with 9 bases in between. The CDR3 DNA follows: TGTGCCAGCAGCTTCGGACGGGAGAACACTGAAGCTTTCTTT. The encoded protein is CASSFGRENTEAFF.

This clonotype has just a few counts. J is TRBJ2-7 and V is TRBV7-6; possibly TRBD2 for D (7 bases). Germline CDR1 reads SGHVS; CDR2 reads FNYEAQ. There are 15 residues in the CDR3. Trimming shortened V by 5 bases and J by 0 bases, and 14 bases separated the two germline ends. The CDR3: CASSGGAGYSYEQYV. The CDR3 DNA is TGTGCCAGCAGCGGGGGGGCAGGGTACTCCTACGAGCAGTACGTC.

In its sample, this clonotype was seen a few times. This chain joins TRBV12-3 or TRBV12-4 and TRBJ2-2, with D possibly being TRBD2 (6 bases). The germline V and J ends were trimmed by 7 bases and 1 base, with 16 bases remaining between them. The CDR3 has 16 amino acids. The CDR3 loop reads CASTWFGGMNTGELFF. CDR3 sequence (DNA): TGTGCCAGCACCTGGTTTGGCGGGATGAACACCGGGGAGCTGTTTTTT.

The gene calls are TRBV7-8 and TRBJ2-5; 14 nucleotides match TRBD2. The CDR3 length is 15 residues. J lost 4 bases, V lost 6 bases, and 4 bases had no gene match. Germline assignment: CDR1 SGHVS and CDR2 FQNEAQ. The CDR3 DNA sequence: TGTGCCAGCAGATCCGGGACTAGCGGGGGAGAGACCCAGTACTTC. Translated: CASRSGTSGGETQYF.